This T cell receptor beta chain was profiled in a study of T cells in Graves' hyperthyroidism and ophthalmopathy. Study-wide results and caveats: Among thyroid clonotypes expanded above 0.001, most also appeared in blood. In validation, the model predicted ophthalmopathy. These predictions came a median 6.5 months before onset.

RNA transcripts yielded amplified TCR beta CDR3 regions. First-round RT-PCR targeting the TCR CDR3 was performed with the HTBI primer set. A single record per CDR3 protein comes from TCRdb applying MiXCR to the multiplex PCR reads. The data show more than 45,000 distinct CDR3 sequences, about 50% seen once. With regard to this clonotype: Its antigen is not identified.

Lactation, pregnancy, other autoimmune disease or uncontrolled infection led to exclusion of patients. There are 14 residues in the CDR3. V lost 4 bases and J lost 5; bases outside the gene matches: 6. Germline values: CDR1 ENHRY, CDR2 SYGVKD. The sequence was collected from a woman in her twenties or thirties with Graves' ophthalmopathy. The J gene is TRBJ2-7, the V gene TRBV10-3; 9 bases match TRBD1. Sequencing was carried out using blood. The CDR3 DNA is TGTGCCATCAGTGCGGGACAGGGTGAACACGAGCAGTACTTC. As protein: CAISAGQGEHEQYF.